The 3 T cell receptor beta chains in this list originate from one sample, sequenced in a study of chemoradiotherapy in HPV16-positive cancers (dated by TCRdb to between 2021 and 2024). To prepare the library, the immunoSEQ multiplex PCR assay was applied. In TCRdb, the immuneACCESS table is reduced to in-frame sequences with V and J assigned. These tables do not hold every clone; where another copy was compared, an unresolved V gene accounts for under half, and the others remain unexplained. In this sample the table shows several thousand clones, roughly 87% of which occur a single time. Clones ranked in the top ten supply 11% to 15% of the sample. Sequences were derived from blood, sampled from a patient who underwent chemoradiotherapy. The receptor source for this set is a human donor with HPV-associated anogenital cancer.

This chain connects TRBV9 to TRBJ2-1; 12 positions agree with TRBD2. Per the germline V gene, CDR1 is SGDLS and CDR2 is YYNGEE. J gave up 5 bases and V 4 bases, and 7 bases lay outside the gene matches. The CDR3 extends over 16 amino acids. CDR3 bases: TGTGCCAGCAGCTCCCCGACTAGCGGGGGAGACAATGAGCAGTTCTTC. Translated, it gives CASSSPTSGGDNEQFF.

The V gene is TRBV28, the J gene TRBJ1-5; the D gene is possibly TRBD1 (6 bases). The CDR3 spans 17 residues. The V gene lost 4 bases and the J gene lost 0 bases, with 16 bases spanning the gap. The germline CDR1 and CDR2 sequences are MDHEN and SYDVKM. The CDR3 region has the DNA TGTGCCAGCAGTTCGCCGCTTGGGGGCGGTAGCAATCAGCCCCAGCATTTT. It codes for CASSSPLGGGSNQPQHF.

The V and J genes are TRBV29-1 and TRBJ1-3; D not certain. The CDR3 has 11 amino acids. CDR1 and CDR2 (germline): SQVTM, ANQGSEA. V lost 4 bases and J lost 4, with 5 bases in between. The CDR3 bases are TGCAGCGTTGCCAGGGGAAACACCATATATTTT. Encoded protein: CSVARGNTIYF.